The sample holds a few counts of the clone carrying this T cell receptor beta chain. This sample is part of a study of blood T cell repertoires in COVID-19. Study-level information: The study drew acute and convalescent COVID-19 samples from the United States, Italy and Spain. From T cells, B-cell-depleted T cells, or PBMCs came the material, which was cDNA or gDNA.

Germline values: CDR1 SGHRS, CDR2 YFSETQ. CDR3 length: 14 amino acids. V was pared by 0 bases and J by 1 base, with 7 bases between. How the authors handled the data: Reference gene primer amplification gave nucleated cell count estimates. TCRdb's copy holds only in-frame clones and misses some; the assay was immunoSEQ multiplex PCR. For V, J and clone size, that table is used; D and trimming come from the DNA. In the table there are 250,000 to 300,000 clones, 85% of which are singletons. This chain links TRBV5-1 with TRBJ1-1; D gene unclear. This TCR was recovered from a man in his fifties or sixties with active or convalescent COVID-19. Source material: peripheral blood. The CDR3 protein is CASSLAGQNTEAFF. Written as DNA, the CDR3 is TGCGCCAGCAGCTTGGCGGGTCAGAACACTGAAGCTTTCTTT. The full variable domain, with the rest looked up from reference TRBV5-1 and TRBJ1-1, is KAGVTQTPRYLIKTRGQQVTLSCSPISGHRSVSWYQQTPGQGLQFLFEYFSETQRNKGNFPGRFSGRQFSNSRSEMNVSTLELGDSALYLCASSLAGQNTEAFFGQGTRLTVV.